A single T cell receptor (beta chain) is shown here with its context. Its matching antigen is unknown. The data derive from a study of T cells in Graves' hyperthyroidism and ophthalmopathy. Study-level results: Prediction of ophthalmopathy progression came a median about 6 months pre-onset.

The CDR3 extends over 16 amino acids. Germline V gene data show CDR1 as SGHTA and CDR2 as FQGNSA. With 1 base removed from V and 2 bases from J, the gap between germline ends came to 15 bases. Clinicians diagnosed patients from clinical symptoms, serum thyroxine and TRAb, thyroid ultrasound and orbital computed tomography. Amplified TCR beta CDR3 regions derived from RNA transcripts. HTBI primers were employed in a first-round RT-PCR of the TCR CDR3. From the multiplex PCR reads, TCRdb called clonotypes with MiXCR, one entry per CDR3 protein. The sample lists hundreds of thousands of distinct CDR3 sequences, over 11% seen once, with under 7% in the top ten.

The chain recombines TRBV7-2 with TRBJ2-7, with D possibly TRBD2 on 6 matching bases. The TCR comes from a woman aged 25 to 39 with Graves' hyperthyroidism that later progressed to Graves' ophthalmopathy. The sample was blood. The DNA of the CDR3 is TGTGCCAGCAGCTTAGTTTCGGGGGATACCACCTACGAGCAGTACTTC. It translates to CASSLVSGDTTYEQYF.